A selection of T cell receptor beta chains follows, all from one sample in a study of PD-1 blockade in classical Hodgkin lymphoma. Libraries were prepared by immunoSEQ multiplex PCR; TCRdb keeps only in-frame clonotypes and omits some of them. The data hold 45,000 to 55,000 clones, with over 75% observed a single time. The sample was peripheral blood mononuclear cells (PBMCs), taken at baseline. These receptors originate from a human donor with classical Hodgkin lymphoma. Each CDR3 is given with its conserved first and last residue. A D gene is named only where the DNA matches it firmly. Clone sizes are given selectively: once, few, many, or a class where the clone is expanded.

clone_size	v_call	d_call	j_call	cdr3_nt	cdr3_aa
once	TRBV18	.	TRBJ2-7	TGTGCCAGCTCACCCAAGACAGCCGCCTACGAGCAGTACTTC	CASSPKTAAYEQYF
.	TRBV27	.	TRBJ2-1	TGTGCCAGCAGTCTACGGGACACCTACTCCTACAATGAGCAGTTCTTC	CASSLRDTYSYNEQFF
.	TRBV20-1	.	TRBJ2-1	TGCAGTCTCGGGTCCTACAATGAGCAGTTCTTC	CSLGSYNEQFF
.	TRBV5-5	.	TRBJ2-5	TGTGCCAGCAGCTTGGCAAGGGGGATACAAGAGACCCAGTACTTC	CASSLARGIQETQYF
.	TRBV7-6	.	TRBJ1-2	TGTGCCAGCAGCTTATTTACTGGGGATGGCTACACCTTC	CASSLFTGDGYTF
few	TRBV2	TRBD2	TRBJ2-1	TGTGCCAGCAGTGTGGGACTAGCGGGGACCTACAATGAGCAGTTCTTC	CASSVGLAGTYNEQFF
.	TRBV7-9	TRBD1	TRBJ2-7	TGTGCCAGCAGCTTGGACAGGAGGACCTACGAGCAGTACTTC	CASSLDRRTYEQYF
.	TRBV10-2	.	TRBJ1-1	TGCGCCACCTTGGACAGTGAAGCTTTCTTT	CATLDSEAFF
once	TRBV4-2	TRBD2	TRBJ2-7	TGTGCCAGCAGCCCCGGGGGAGGGCACACGAACGAGCAGTACTTC	CASSPGGGHTNEQYF
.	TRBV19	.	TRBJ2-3	TGTGCCAGTAGTCCCCTTGGTTTGGCAGATACGCAGTATTTT	CASSPLGLADTQYF
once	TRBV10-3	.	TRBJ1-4	TGTGCCATCAGTGCGGGCTCGGGATCAACTAATGAAAAACTGTTTTTT	CAISAGSGSTNEKLFF
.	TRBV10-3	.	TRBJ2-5	TGTGCCATCAGTGAGTCAACGGGCCAAGAGACCCAGTACTTC	CAISESTGQETQYF
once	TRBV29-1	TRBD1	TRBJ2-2	TGCAGCGTTGGGGGACAGACAGGAGGCAGCGGGGAGCTGTTTTTT	CSVGGQTGGSGELFF
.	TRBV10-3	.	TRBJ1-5	TGTGCCATCAGTGGGCAGGGAAGTCAGCCCCAGCATTTT	CAISGQGSQPQHF
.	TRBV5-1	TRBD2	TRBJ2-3	TGCGCCAGCAGCTTGGAAGGGAGGGCCGTCGCAGATACGCAGTATTTT	CASSLEGRAVADTQYF
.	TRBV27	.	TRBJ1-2	TGTGCCAGCAGTCCCTGGGGGGGGGACGGCTACACCTTC	CASSPWGGDGYTF
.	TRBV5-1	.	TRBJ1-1	TGCGCCAGCAGCTTGGGGACAGCCGGGGAAGCTTTCTTT	CASSLGTAGEAFF
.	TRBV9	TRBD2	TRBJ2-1	TGTGCCAGCAGCGAAGATTCTAGCGGGATAAGTTTCTATGAGCAGTTCTTC	CASSEDSSGISFYEQFF
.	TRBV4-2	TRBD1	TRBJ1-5	TGTGCCAGCAGCCAAGAGAACCGACAGGGACCTCAGCCCCAGCATTTT	CASSQENRQGPQPQHF
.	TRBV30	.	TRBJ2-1	TGTGCCTGGAGTAGGCTTCCCAATGAGCAGTTCTTC	CAWSRLPNEQFF
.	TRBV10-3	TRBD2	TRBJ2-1	TGTGCCATCAGTGAGCTCTTTCCCGGGACTAGCGGGAGGGCCAAATCCTACAATGAGCAGTTCTTC	CAISELFPGTSGRAKSYNEQFF
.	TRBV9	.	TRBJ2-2	TGTGCCAGCAGCGTAACGGCGGGCGGCACCGGGGAGCTGTTTTTT	CASSVTAGGTGELFF
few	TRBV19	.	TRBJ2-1	TGTGCCAGTAGTATAGATAGGGGAGCGGGCGAGTACAATGAGCAGTTCTTC	CASSIDRGAGEYNEQFF
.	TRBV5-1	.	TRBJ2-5	TGCGCCAGCAGTCGGGATTTTCAAGAGACCCAGTACTTC	CASSRDFQETQYF
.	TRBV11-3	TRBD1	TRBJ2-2	TGTGCCAGCAGCCACTGGACAGGGGGCGCAGCCGGGGAGCTGTTTTTT	CASSHWTGGAAGELFF
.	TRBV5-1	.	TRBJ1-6	TGCGCCAGCAGCTTGAGGACGCAGGACAAGTCACCCCTCCACTTT	CASSLRTQDKSPLHF
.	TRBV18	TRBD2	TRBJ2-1	TGTGCCAGCTCACGCGCCTTCCCGGGAGGGAGCTCCTACAATGAGCAGTTCTTC	CASSRAFPGGSSYNEQFF
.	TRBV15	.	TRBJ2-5	TGTGCCACCAGCAGAGATGGAGGTGGCCGGGAGACCCAGTACTTC	CATSRDGGGRETQYF
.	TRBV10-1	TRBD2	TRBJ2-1	TGCGCCAGCATCTGGATGGGAGGCAGGGGACTAGCGGGAGACTGGAATGAGCAGTTCTTC	CASIWMGGRGLAGDWNEQFF
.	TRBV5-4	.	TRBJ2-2	TGTGCCAGCAGCTTGGGACTATCCTCGAACACCGGGGAGCTGTTTTTT	CASSLGLSSNTGELFF
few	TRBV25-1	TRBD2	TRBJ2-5	TGTGCCAGCAGTTCCCCCTGGGGGAGGGAGGAAGGAGAGACCCAGTACTTC	CASSSPWGREEGETQYF
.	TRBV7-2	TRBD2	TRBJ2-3	TGTGCCAGCAGCTTAGTCTGGGGGAGGGCAACCACAGATACGCAGTATTTT	CASSLVWGRATTDTQYF
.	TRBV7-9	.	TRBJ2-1	TGTGCCCTTGGGAATGAGCAGTTCTTC	CALGNEQFF
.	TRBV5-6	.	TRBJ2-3	TGTGCCAGCAGCCGGGGGCCAGATACGCAGTATTTT	CASSRGPDTQYF
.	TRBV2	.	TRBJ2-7	TGTGCCAGCACCGGTCATCCGAGCTCCTACGAGCAGTACTTC	CASTGHPSSYEQYF